Below are 17 T cell receptor beta chains sequenced from a single sample in a study of T cell changes during pregnancy in multiple sclerosis (dated by TCRdb to between 2018 and 2020). Libraries were built with the immunoSEQ multiplex PCR assay. The source is immuneACCESS, and TCRdb retained only in-frame sequences with V and J called. Part of the clones is not carried over; for the studies checked, unresolved V genes explain less than half of this, and the remainder is unexplained. This sample gives some 44,000 clones in total; 75% to 95% of them show up just once. About 0.65% of the sample lies in the top ten. This sample comprised CD4+ T cells from peripheral blood mononuclear cells, obtained before pregnancy. These receptors all stem from a female donor with multiple sclerosis, enrolled in a pregnancy study.

This sequence joins TRBV2 and TRBJ2-7; D gene ambiguous. The germline V and J ends were trimmed by 8 bases and 2 bases, with 7 bases remaining between them. The CDR3 runs 11 residues. The germline CDR1 and CDR2 sequences are SNHLY and FYNNEI. CDR3 nucleotides: TGTGCCAGCGGCCCCGCCTACGAGCAGTACTTC. Its protein product is CASGPAYEQYF.

Only a few counts were recorded for this clone. The chain links TRBV10-3 to TRBJ1-5; no clear D. V was pared by 6 bases and J by 2 bases, with 11 bases between. The germline V gene has CDR1 ENHRY and CDR2 SYGVKD. The CDR3 extends over 14 amino acids. The CDR3 loop is CAISSRRGNQPQHF. CDR3 nucleotides: TGTGCCATCAGCTCCCGGAGGGGCAATCAGCCCCAGCATTTT.

The V gene is TRBV11-2, the J gene TRBJ2-7, with D possibly being TRBD1 (6 bases). The CDR3 contains 14 residues. Trimming shortened V by 4 bases and J by 2 bases, and 12 bases separated the two germline ends. Germline V lookup: CDR1 SGHAT, CDR2 FQNNGV. In DNA, the CDR3 is TGTGCCAGCAGCTCCGGGACACTTCCCTACGAGCAGTACTTC. It translates to CASSSGTLPYEQYF.

V is TRBV2 and J is TRBJ1-5, with 7 bases identical to TRBD1. After removal of 4 bases from V and 6 bases from J, the junction contained 0 bases not matched to a gene. The CDR3 totals 12 residues. From germline, CDR1 is SNHLY and CDR2 FYNNEI. In DNA, the CDR3 is TGTGCCAGCAGTGGACAGGGTCAGCCCCAGCATTTT. This gives the protein CASSGQGQPQHF.

This chain connects TRBV5-4 to TRBJ1-3; a weak D match, TRBD1 (6 bases). Trimming pared 5 bases from V and 2 bases from J, leaving 11 bases between. Germline CDR1 and CDR2: SGHNT and YYREEE (reference sequence). This CDR3 has 14 amino acids. The CDR3 is CASSLQGTGNTIYF. The CDR3 nucleotides are TGTGCCAGCAGTCTCCAGGGGACTGGAAACACCATATATTTT.

The chain links TRBV7-8 to TRBJ2-2; the D gene is possibly TRBD1 (6 bases). V was clipped by 6 bases and J by 3 bases, with 20 bases between them. The CDR3 runs to 17 residues. CDR1 is SGHVS, CDR2 FQNEAQ, per germline. This chain's CDR3 is CASRLVGLWGHTGELFF. CDR3 nucleotide sequence: TGTGCCAGCAGGCTTGTCGGGCTATGGGGGCACACCGGGGAGCTGTTTTTT.

This chain uses TRBV5-1 with TRBJ1-5; 9 bases match TRBD1. The CDR3 has 16 residues. The V gene's germline CDR1 is SGHRS and CDR2 YFSETQ. Trimming cost V 8 bases and J 5 bases; bases outside gene matches: 14. The CDR3 sequence: CARFTGGAGWDQPQHF. The CDR3 nucleotides read TGCGCCAGGTTCACAGGGGGCGCGGGTTGGGATCAGCCCCAGCATTTT. Drawing the rest from reference TRBV5-1 and TRBJ1-5, the complete variable domain is KAGVTQTPRYLIKTRGQQVTLSCSPISGHRSVSWYQQTPGQGLQFLFEYFSETQRNKGNFPGRFSGRQFSNSRSEMNVSTLELGDSALYLCARFTGGAGWDQPQHFGDGTRLSIL.

The gene calls are TRBV7-6 and TRBJ1-2, with TRBD1 identical over 10 bases. Germline trimming cut 3 bases from V and 4 bases from J; bases unmatched to any gene: 5. CDR3 size: 15 residues. Germline lookup yields CDR1 SGHVS and CDR2 FNYEAQ. CDR3 loop: CASSFGTGDGYGYTF. The CDR3 nucleotides are TGTGCCAGCAGCTTCGGGACAGGGGATGGCTATGGCTACACCTTC.

J is TRBJ2-1 and V is TRBV9; TRBD2 aligns across 10 bases. The CDR3 is 15 amino acids. J gave up 7 bases and V 0 bases, and 4 bases lay outside the gene matches. Germline V lookup: CDR1 SGDLS, CDR2 YYNGEE. The CDR3 sequence is CASSVVSGRLNEQFF. The CDR3, as DNA: TGTGCCAGCAGCGTAGTTAGCGGGAGGCTTAATGAGCAGTTCTTC. The full variable domain, rest sourced from reference TRBV9 and TRBJ2-1, is DSGVTQTPKHLITATGQRVTLRCSPRSGDLSVYWYQQSLDQGLQFLIQYYNGEERAKGNILERFSAQQFPDLHSELNLSSLELGDSALYFCASSVVSGRLNEQFFGPGTRLTVL.

This rearrangement joins TRBV11-2 to TRBJ2-5; the match to TRBD2 covers 11 bases. This CDR3 is built from 14 residues. V lost 5 bases and J lost 5; bases outside the gene matches: 4. CDR1 is SGHAT, CDR2 FQNNGV, per germline. The CDR3 protein is CASSPRLAGETQYF. The CDR3 region has the DNA TGTGCCAGCAGCCCCAGACTAGCGGGGGAGACCCAGTACTTC.

The genes are TRBV11-3 and TRBJ1-1; TRBD1 is a possible D gene (6 bases). V lost 5 bases, J lost 6 bases, and 10 bases lay in between. The germline V gene has CDR1 SGHNT and CDR2 YENEEA. CDR3 length equals 12 residues. The CDR3 DNA is TGTGCCAGCAGCCTTGAGGGGGCTGAAGCTTTCTTT. It translates to CASSLEGAEAFF.

The chain links TRBV7-8 to TRBJ1-2; D might be TRBD1 (5 bases). V dropped 5 bases and J dropped 4 bases, with 20 bases sitting between them. The germline V gene has CDR1 SGHVS and CDR2 FQNEAQ. The CDR3 extends over 16 amino acids. The DNA for the CDR3 is TGTGCCAGCAGCCCGCGGGACCTCACGGCCTTCTATGGCTACACCTTC. It translates to CASSPRDLTAFYGYTF.

The chain joins TRBV4-1 to TRBJ2-3; D remains unclear. V was pared by 2 bases and J by 7 bases, with 13 bases between. The CDR3 has 14 amino acids. Germline CDR1 is MGHRA and CDR2 is YSYEKL. The DNA for the CDR3 is TGCGCCAGCAGCCAAAATGGAGATGCGAATACGCAGTATTTT. It is translated as CASSQNGDANTQYF.

The rearrangement joins TRBV7-3 to TRBJ2-1; D is undetermined. Germline V lookup: CDR1 SGHTA, CDR2 FQGTGA. The CDR3 is made up of 13 amino acids. Trimming cost V 1 base and J 9 bases, with 10 bases left between them. CDR3: CASSLISNGEQFF. The CDR3 coding sequence is TGTGCCAGCAGCTTAATATCTAATGGTGAGCAGTTCTTC. The variable domain in full, completed from reference TRBV7-3 and TRBJ2-1, reads GAGVSQTPSNKVTEKGKYVELRCDPISGHTALYWYRQSLGQGPEFLIYFQGTGAADDSGLPNDRFFAVRPEGSVSTLKIQRTERGDSAVYLCASSLISNGEQFFGPGTRLTVL.

This chain joins TRBV7-6 and TRBJ2-5; 8 nucleotides match TRBD1. The CDR3 runs to 16 residues. V was pared by 2 bases and J by 7 bases, with 12 bases of the junction left unmatched. Germline loops: CDR1 SGHVS, CDR2 FNYEAQ. This chain's CDR3 is CASSLLTTGERWTQYF. The CDR3 region has the DNA TGTGCCAGCAGCTTATTAACGACAGGGGAGCGTTGGACCCAGTACTTC.

V usage is TRBV6-5 and J usage is TRBJ2-5, with D unresolved. Trimming pared 5 bases from V and 1 base from J, leaving 14 bases between. The CDR3 runs to 15 residues. Germline V lookup: CDR1 MNHEY, CDR2 SVGAGI. In DNA, the CDR3 is TGTGCCAGCAGTCCCGAGGAGTTACCCCAAGAGACCCAGTACTTC. It specifies CASSPEELPQETQYF.

This clone was seen a handful of times. This sequence joins TRBV5-4 and TRBJ2-2; D possibly corresponds to TRBD1 (6 bases). CDR3 length: 15 amino acids. Germline CDR1 SGHNT, CDR2 YYREEE (reference sequence). The V end was cut by 4 bases, the J end by 0 bases, with 10 bases between. The CDR3 here is CASSLTGPNTGELFF. Written as DNA, the CDR3 is TGTGCCAGCAGCCTAACAGGGCCGAACACCGGGGAGCTGTTTTTT. Complete variable domain (other parts from reference TRBV5-4 and TRBJ2-2): ETGVTQSPTHLIKTRGQQVTLRCSSQSGHNTVSWYQQALGQGPQFIFQYYREEENGRGNFPPRFSGLQFPNYSSELNVNALELDDSALYLCASSLTGPNTGELFFGEGSRLTVL.